The source of this T cell receptor beta chain is a study of CD8 T cells in ankylosing spondylitis. Looked up from germline, CDR1 is SGDLS and CDR2 is YYNGEE. This CDR3 is built from 14 residues. V dropped 0 bases and J dropped 5 bases, with 11 bases sitting between them. Ten or more counts support this clonotype. The antigen remains unidentified. Study observations and caveats: Matched synovial fluid from ankylosing spondylitis patients was reported to be enriched for disease-linked clones.

TCRdb recomputed calls from the 5' RACE reads with MiXCR, one row per CDR3 protein. The sample lists tens of thousands of distinct CDR3 sequences, less than 6.5% occurring once. Sequencing was done on a sample of blood, either unsorted or a sorted T cell fraction (not recorded which). The V and J genes are TRBV9 and TRBJ2-5; the D gene is possibly TRBD2 (6 bases). This clonotype originated in a female donor with ankylosing spondylitis or in good health (not recorded which). The CDR3, as DNA: TGTGCCAGCAGCGTAGTGGGGGGTATGGAGACCCAGTACTTC. This codes for CASSVVGGMETQYF.